The T cell receptor (beta chain) under discussion was sequenced for a study of cytomegalovirus exposure and HLA in healthy donors. Germline V gene lookup returns CDR1 SGHRS and CDR2 YFSETQ. The CDR3 is 13 amino acids. V lost 2 bases and J lost 5, with 11 bases in between. PCR primers comprised 60 Vbeta and 13 Jbeta primers. Libraries were prepared by immunoSEQ multiplex PCR; TCRdb keeps only in-frame clonotypes and omits some of them. The repertoire consists of about 190,000 clones, with 84% occurring once and the leading ten covering around 2.5%. Study-wide results and limits: In an earlier analysis, most TCR beta V segments were productive about 87% or about 30% of the time. Analysis was performed later, and it showed HLA-associated TCR beta chains to be more clonally expanded than equally common others. Several of the most significant clusters appeared linked to common viral pathogens, based on a later analysis.

Notes on this clone: Its target is not known.

This TCR was sampled from a woman between 50 and 59 years old in good health and CMV-seropositive. This chain joins TRBV5-1 and TRBJ2-7; D perhaps matches TRBD1 (8 bases). The source material was PBMCs. The CDR3 region has the DNA TGCGCCAGCAGCTTAACAGGGGGGGACGAGCAGTACTTC. This sequence encodes CASSLTGGDEQYF.